The 8 T cell receptor beta chains given below trace back to one sample, sequenced in a study of shared clonotypes between healthy human individuals. Profiling relied on immunoSEQ multiplex PCR, and the TCRdb table lists in-frame clones only, not all of them. Among fewer than 550,000 clones listed, about 75% were seen once. Sample: PBMCs. These receptors were collected from a woman in her forties in good health. Some clones in this sample may be carry-over from other donors' samples.

J is TRBJ2-1 and V is TRBV11-3; TRBD2 is a possible D gene (5 bases). Germline V gene sequence: CDR1 SGHNT, CDR2 YENEEA. This CDR3 spans 14 amino acids. V lost 1 base to trimming and J lost 8 bases, with 12 bases between them. The CDR3 here is CASSLAGGWDEQFF. The DNA for the CDR3 is TGTGCCAGCAGCTTAGCTGGCGGGTGGGATGAGCAGTTCTTC.

The V gene is TRBV5-8, the J gene TRBJ1-2; D gene uncertain. Trimming left V 7 bases short and J 4 bases short, with 14 bases between. From germline, CDR1 is SGHTS and CDR2 YDEGEE. This CDR3 region has 13 residues. The chain's CDR3 is CASEGPLSYGYTF. DNA for the CDR3: TGTGCCAGCGAAGGGCCGCTGAGCTATGGCTACACCTTC.

This chain's CDR3 is CASSSRTSGSYNEQFF. The CDR3 DNA sequence: TGTGCCAGCAGTTCACGGACTAGCGGGAGTTACAATGAGCAGTTCTTC. The chain has TRBV27 and TRBJ2-1, with 13 bases matching TRBD2. The V and J ends lost 4 bases and 4 bases, in that order; junction bases with no gene match: 4. This CDR3 contains 16 residues. Germline CDR1 and CDR2: MNHEY and SMNVEV (reference sequence).

This chain connects TRBV7-9 to TRBJ2-1; D unclear. The V gene lost 3 bases and the J gene lost 4 bases, with 7 bases spanning the gap. Germline assignment: CDR1 SEHNR and CDR2 FQNEAQ (reference sequence). The CDR3 covers 13 residues. CDR3 in amino acids: CASSFDKYNEQFF. The CDR3 DNA reads TGTGCCAGCAGCTTCGATAAATACAATGAGCAGTTCTTC.

V gene TRBV18 combines with J gene TRBJ2-5, with 9 bases lining up with TRBD2. This CDR3 contains 15 residues. CDR1 KGHSH and CDR2 LQKENI come from the germline V gene. V dropped 4 bases and J dropped 1; count of bases not matched to a gene: 4. The CDR3: CASSRAGGLQETQYF. Written as DNA, the CDR3 is TGTGCCAGCTCACGGGCGGGAGGGCTCCAAGAGACCCAGTACTTC.

In regard to this clone: As the CDR3 is not closed by the conserved phenylalanine or tryptophan, this likely results from a read error. This chain connects TRBV28 to TRBJ1-1; D uncertain. The CDR3 loop spans 14 amino acids. The V gene lost 7 bases and the J gene lost 1 base, with 13 bases spanning the gap. Germline-derived CDR1 and CDR2 are MDHEN and SYDVKM. The CDR3 DNA reads TGTGCCAGCAACCCATCGACGGGGAACACTGAAGCTTTCCTT. This sequence encodes CASNPSTGNTEAFL.

J is TRBJ2-3 and V is TRBV29-1, with unresolved D. The CDR3 is 11 amino acids. Germline CDR1 is SQVTM and CDR2 is ANQGSEA. V lost 7 bases, J lost 2 bases, and 7 bases lay in between. CDR3 protein: CSAEHTDTQYF. The CDR3 DNA reads as TGCAGCGCCGAACACACAGATACGCAGTATTTT.

The V and J genes are TRBV28 and TRBJ2-1; D ambiguous. The CDR3 is made up of 12 amino acids. Per the germline V gene, CDR1 is MDHEN and CDR2 is SYDVKM. The germline V and J ends were trimmed by 2 bases and 15 bases, with 14 bases remaining between them. The CDR3 sequence: CASSLTPKRPFF. CDR3 DNA: TGTGCCAGCAGTTTAACGCCAAAGCGCCCGTTCTTC.